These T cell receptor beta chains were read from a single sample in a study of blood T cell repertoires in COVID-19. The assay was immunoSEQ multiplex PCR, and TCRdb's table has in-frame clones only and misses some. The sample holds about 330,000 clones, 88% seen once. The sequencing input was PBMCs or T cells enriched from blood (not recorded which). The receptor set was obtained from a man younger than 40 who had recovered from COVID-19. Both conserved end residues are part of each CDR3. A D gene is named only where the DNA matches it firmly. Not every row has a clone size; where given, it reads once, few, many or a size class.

cdr3_aa: CASSLGQGSYEQYF; cdr3_nt: TGTGCCAGTAGCCTCGGACAGGGCTCATACGAGCAGTACTTC; clone_size: once; cdr3_length: 14; v_call: TRBV19; d_call: TRBD1; j_call: TRBJ2-7
cdr3_aa: CAWEVGGRGNSPLHF; cdr3_nt: TGTGCCTGGGAGGTGGGGGGGCGCGGTAATTCACCCCTCCACTTT; clone_size: -; cdr3_length: 15; v_call: TRBV30; d_call: -; j_call: TRBJ1-6
cdr3_aa: CASIETGTLNSPLHF; cdr3_nt: TGTGCCAGCATCGAAACCGGGACACTTAATTCACCCCTCCACTTT; clone_size: -; cdr3_length: 15; v_call: TRBV7-8; d_call: -; j_call: TRBJ1-6
cdr3_aa: CASRTRDREYGYTF; cdr3_nt: TGTGCCAGTAGGACCCGGGACAGGGAGTATGGCTACACCTTC; clone_size: -; cdr3_length: 14; v_call: TRBV19; d_call: TRBD1; j_call: TRBJ1-2
cdr3_aa: CASSFGTGNSPLHF; cdr3_nt: TGTGCCAGCAGCTTTGGGACAGGGAATTCACCCCTCCACTTT; clone_size: -; cdr3_length: 14; v_call: TRBV5-6; d_call: TRBD1; j_call: TRBJ1-6
cdr3_aa: CASSPGQGANYGYTF; cdr3_nt: TGTGCCAGCAGCCCCGGACAGGGGGCTAACTATGGCTACACCTTC; clone_size: -; cdr3_length: 15; v_call: TRBV6-4; d_call: TRBD1; j_call: TRBJ1-2
cdr3_aa: CASSLGPGLTEAFF; cdr3_nt: TGTGCCAGCAGCTTGGGTCCGGGACTGACTGAAGCTTTCTTT; clone_size: few; cdr3_length: 14; v_call: TRBV5-5; d_call: -; j_call: TRBJ1-1
cdr3_aa: CASSLRGPGELFF; cdr3_nt: TGTGCCAGCAGTTTAAGGGGCCCCGGGGAGCTGTTTTTT; clone_size: -; cdr3_length: 13; v_call: TRBV12-3/TRBV12-4; d_call: -; j_call: TRBJ2-2
cdr3_aa: CASSLGRPDQTEAFF; cdr3_nt: TGTGCCAGCAGTCTAGGGAGGCCAGACCAAACTGAAGCTTTCTTT; clone_size: -; cdr3_length: 15; v_call: TRBV14; d_call: -; j_call: TRBJ1-1
cdr3_aa: CASSPVVGHGYTF; cdr3_nt: TGTGCCAGCAGCCCCGTGGTTGGGCATGGCTACACCTTC; clone_size: -; cdr3_length: 13; v_call: TRBV11-2; d_call: -; j_call: TRBJ1-2
cdr3_aa: CASSDRTYQETQYF; cdr3_nt: TGTGCCAGCAGTGACCGGACTTACCAAGAGACCCAGTACTTC; clone_size: -; cdr3_length: 14; v_call: TRBV25-1; d_call: -; j_call: TRBJ2-5
cdr3_aa: CASSPDRGQSEKLFF; cdr3_nt: TGTGCCAGCAGCCCCGACAGGGGGCAGAGTGAAAAACTGTTTTTT; clone_size: -; cdr3_length: 15; v_call: TRBV5-4; d_call: TRBD1; j_call: TRBJ1-4
cdr3_aa: CASRAGTGYNQPQHF; cdr3_nt: TGTGCCAGTAGAGCCGGGACAGGGTATAATCAGCCCCAGCATTTT; clone_size: -; cdr3_length: 15; v_call: TRBV19; d_call: TRBD1; j_call: TRBJ1-5
cdr3_aa: CASSPDRGAGEQFF; cdr3_nt: TGTGCCAGCAGCCCGGACAGGGGTGCCGGCGAGCAGTTCTTC; clone_size: -; cdr3_length: 14; v_call: TRBV7-7; d_call: TRBD1; j_call: TRBJ2-1
cdr3_aa: CASSGSQGGGLWEQYF; cdr3_nt: TGTGCCAGCAGCGGGTCCCAGGGGGGAGGCCTGTGGGAGCAGTACTTC; clone_size: -; cdr3_length: 16; v_call: TRBV2; d_call: -; j_call: TRBJ2-7
cdr3_aa: CASSVGDRPLEVAQYF; cdr3_nt: TGTGCCAGCAGCGTAGGGGACAGGCCACTAGAGGTGGCCCAGTACTTC; clone_size: once; cdr3_length: 16; v_call: TRBV9; d_call: TRBD1; j_call: TRBJ2-5
cdr3_aa: CASSLDGGYQPQHF; cdr3_nt: TGTGCCAGCAGCTTGGACGGGGGTTATCAGCCCCAGCATTTT; clone_size: once; cdr3_length: 14; v_call: TRBV7-6; d_call: -; j_call: TRBJ1-5
cdr3_aa: CASRPGTAAPYEQYF; cdr3_nt: TGTGCCAGCAGACCCGGGACAGCCGCTCCCTACGAGCAGTACTTC; clone_size: -; cdr3_length: 15; v_call: TRBV6-5; d_call: TRBD1; j_call: TRBJ2-7
cdr3_aa: CASTLGRHVEAFF; cdr3_nt: TGTGCCAGCACCCTTGGAAGACACGTTGAAGCTTTCTTT; clone_size: -; cdr3_length: 13; v_call: TRBV3-1/TRBV3-2; d_call: -; j_call: TRBJ1-1
cdr3_aa: CASRGQNIQYF; cdr3_nt: TGTGCCAGCAGGGGGCAAAACATTCAGTACTTC; clone_size: once; cdr3_length: 11; v_call: TRBV2; d_call: -; j_call: TRBJ2-4
cdr3_aa: CASSGQGRNEQFF; cdr3_nt: TGCGCCAGCAGCGGACAGGGTAGGAATGAGCAGTTCTTC; clone_size: -; cdr3_length: 13; v_call: TRBV5-1; d_call: TRBD1; j_call: TRBJ2-1
cdr3_aa: CASSLLGGAGADTQYF; cdr3_nt: TGTGCCAGCAGTTTACTTGGGGGGGCCGGGGCAGATACGCAGTATTTT; clone_size: -; cdr3_length: 16; v_call: TRBV28; d_call: -; j_call: TRBJ2-3
cdr3_aa: CASSLLAGGRETQYF; cdr3_nt: TGTGCCAGCAGTTTACTAGCGGGGGGGCGAGAGACCCAGTACTTC; clone_size: -; cdr3_length: 15; v_call: TRBV27; d_call: TRBD2; j_call: TRBJ2-5
cdr3_aa: CSVPYGSSSYNEQFF; cdr3_nt: TGCAGCGTTCCCTATGGGAGTAGCTCCTACAATGAGCAGTTCTTC; clone_size: -; cdr3_length: 15; v_call: TRBV29-1; d_call: -; j_call: TRBJ2-1
cdr3_aa: CATSRTDNSGNTIYF; cdr3_nt: TGTGCCACCAGCAGGACAGACAACTCTGGAAACACCATATATTTT; clone_size: -; cdr3_length: 15; v_call: TRBV10-3; d_call: -; j_call: TRBJ1-3
cdr3_aa: CASKQGGLGSEQYF; cdr3_nt: TGTGCCAGTAAGCAAGGGGGACTAGGGAGCGAGCAGTACTTC; clone_size: -; cdr3_length: 14; v_call: TRBV19; d_call: TRBD2; j_call: TRBJ2-7
cdr3_aa: CASSLQVNTGELFF; cdr3_nt: TGTGCCAGTAGTCTACAGGTCAACACCGGGGAGCTGTTTTTT; clone_size: -; cdr3_length: 14; v_call: TRBV19; d_call: -; j_call: TRBJ2-2
cdr3_aa: CASRRGRTQYF; cdr3_nt: TGTGCCAGCAGACGAGGGAGGACTCAGTACTTC; clone_size: -; cdr3_length: 11; v_call: TRBV6-5; d_call: -; j_call: TRBJ2-4
cdr3_aa: CASSRQGTEPQHF; cdr3_nt: TGTGCCAGCTCCCGACAGGGGACGGAGCCCCAGCATTTT; clone_size: -; cdr3_length: 13; v_call: TRBV18; d_call: TRBD1; j_call: TRBJ1-5
cdr3_aa: CASSPDRFQETQYF; cdr3_nt: TGTGCCAGCAGTCCGGACAGATTCCAAGAGACCCAGTACTTC; clone_size: -; cdr3_length: 14; v_call: TRBV6-5; d_call: -; j_call: TRBJ2-5
cdr3_aa: CASSEQGPGELFF; cdr3_nt: TGTGCCAGCAGTGAACAGGGGCCCGGGGAGCTGTTTTTT; clone_size: -; cdr3_length: 13; v_call: TRBV6-1; d_call: -; j_call: TRBJ2-2